These T cell receptor beta chains were read from a single sample in a study of cytomegalovirus exposure and HLA in healthy donors. Sequenced by immunoSEQ multiplex PCR; TCRdb stores in-frame clones only, minus some. This table has more than 95,000 clones, roughly 83% appearing once. Sequenced input: PBMCs. Receptors originate from a man younger than 40 in good health and CMV-seropositive. CDR3s include the opening cysteine and the closing phenylalanine or tryptophan. Each record gives: V gene, J gene, clone size, CDR3 protein. The size of a clone is reported for some rows only, either as once, few or many, or as a class for expanded clones.

V gene: TRBV5-4
J gene: TRBJ2-7
clone size: once
CDR3 protein: CASSFPGGDYEQYF

V gene: TRBV6-6
J gene: TRBJ2-7
clone size: once
CDR3 protein: CASSYSNSDEQYF

V gene: TRBV14
J gene: TRBJ2-7
clone size: NA
CDR3 protein: CASSQGTSGDDPIYEQYF

V gene: TRBV6-1
J gene: TRBJ2-3
clone size: NA
CDR3 protein: CASSRTSDYSTQYF

V gene: TRBV7-3
J gene: TRBJ2-2
clone size: NA
CDR3 protein: CASSYYSGELFF

V gene: TRBV6-4
J gene: TRBJ2-3
clone size: NA
CDR3 protein: CASSAGTGGGDTQYF

V gene: TRBV7-3
J gene: TRBJ2-1
clone size: NA
CDR3 protein: CASSLTAAEEQFF

V gene: TRBV7-2
J gene: TRBJ2-7
clone size: once
CDR3 protein: CASSFPGTGSAQYF

V gene: TRBV19
J gene: TRBJ1-5
clone size: NA
CDR3 protein: CASEGTGGRDF

V gene: TRBV28
J gene: TRBJ1-2
clone size: NA
CDR3 protein: CASSQDTHGYTF

V gene: TRBV4-1
J gene: TRBJ2-1
clone size: NA
CDR3 protein: CASSQLHSLPNEQFF

V gene: TRBV21-1
J gene: TRBJ1-2
clone size: NA
CDR3 protein: CASSKVAGGTMVNYGYTF

V gene: TRBV27
J gene: TRBJ2-6
clone size: NA
CDR3 protein: CASSSHSLAGGLSGANVLTF

V gene: TRBV7-3
J gene: TRBJ2-3
clone size: NA
CDR3 protein: CASSFRGGRDTQYF

V gene: TRBV6-1
J gene: TRBJ2-7
clone size: NA
CDR3 protein: CASSQDRGRNEQYF

V gene: TRBV5-6
J gene: TRBJ2-1
clone size: NA
CDR3 protein: CASTRGTKFAGSHEQFF

V gene: TRBV5-1
J gene: TRBJ2-1
clone size: NA
CDR3 protein: CASSLRIGGNPDSYNEQFF

V gene: TRBV11-2
J gene: TRBJ2-5
clone size: few
CDR3 protein: CASSSTPRQAQETQYF

V gene: TRBV15
J gene: TRBJ2-1
clone size: NA
CDR3 protein: CATSDLSDRGPNEQFF

V gene: TRBV10-3
J gene: TRBJ1-4
clone size: NA
CDR3 protein: CAISEAGDGEKLFF

V gene: TRBV11-2
J gene: TRBJ1-3
clone size: NA
CDR3 protein: CASSRVYRGNTIYF

V gene: TRBV19
J gene: TRBJ1-6
clone size: NA
CDR3 protein: CASSIEGVNNSPLHF

V gene: TRBV5-1
J gene: TRBJ2-1
clone size: NA
CDR3 protein: CASSPSLAGGLYNEQFF

V gene: TRBV7-6
J gene: TRBJ2-7
clone size: NA
CDR3 protein: CASSLAGGVNEQYF

V gene: TRBV7-2
J gene: TRBJ1-3
clone size: NA
CDR3 protein: CASSSSSGNTIYF

V gene: TRBV30
J gene: TRBJ2-2
clone size: NA
CDR3 protein: CAWSSASGELFF

V gene: TRBV5-4
J gene: TRBJ2-7
clone size: NA
CDR3 protein: CASSLGARGDYEQYF

V gene: TRBV6-5
J gene: TRBJ2-1
clone size: few
CDR3 protein: CASSHTGYNEQFF

V gene: TRBV7-2
J gene: TRBJ2-7
clone size: NA
CDR3 protein: CASSAGTSGRADF

V gene: TRBV6-1
J gene: TRBJ2-4
clone size: once
CDR3 protein: CASSELGGIQYF

V gene: TRBV30
J gene: TRBJ2-1
clone size: NA
CDR3 protein: CAWGSTAYSLYSYNEQFF

V gene: TRBV11-2
J gene: TRBJ2-1
clone size: NA
CDR3 protein: CASSLKYTSGIIEQFF

V gene: TRBV11-2
J gene: TRBJ1-2
clone size: once
CDR3 protein: CASSRTNISRLSGGYTF

V gene: TRBV11-2
J gene: TRBJ2-7
clone size: NA
CDR3 protein: CASSSRDRSYEQYF

V gene: TRBV19
J gene: TRBJ2-7
clone size: NA
CDR3 protein: CASSIQGAKYEQYF

V gene: TRBV13
J gene: TRBJ1-1
clone size: NA
CDR3 protein: CASSTPAAGAPEAFF

V gene: TRBV5-1
J gene: TRBJ1-2
clone size: NA
CDR3 protein: CASSLDTGRYGYTF

V gene: TRBV6-6
J gene: TRBJ1-1
clone size: NA
CDR3 protein: CASSYGLAGTEAFF

V gene: TRBV7-6
J gene: TRBJ2-2
clone size: once
CDR3 protein: CASSLAGRSNTGELFF

V gene: TRBV9
J gene: TRBJ2-1
clone size: NA
CDR3 protein: CASSVVESYNEQFF

V gene: TRBV6-5
J gene: TRBJ1-2
clone size: NA
CDR3 protein: CASSPTGGNYGYTF

V gene: TRBV11-2
J gene: TRBJ2-3
clone size: few
CDR3 protein: CASSLVLDTLDTQYF

V gene: TRBV5-1
J gene: TRBJ2-3
clone size: NA
CDR3 protein: CASRPMEGTDTQYF

V gene: TRBV7-6
J gene: TRBJ2-1
clone size: once
CDR3 protein: CASSLESALSREQFF

V gene: TRBV19
J gene: TRBJ1-4
clone size: once
CDR3 protein: CASRPVDRGEKLFF

V gene: TRBV7-9
J gene: TRBJ2-1
clone size: NA
CDR3 protein: CASSDSSSLNEQFF

V gene: TRBV2
J gene: TRBJ1-4
clone size: NA
CDR3 protein: CASSGRGQMNEKLFF

V gene: TRBV29-1
J gene: TRBJ2-3
clone size: NA
CDR3 protein: CSVEVRGRVGTDTQYF

V gene: TRBV5-6
J gene: TRBJ1-2
clone size: NA
CDR3 protein: CASRFGGGGYTF

V gene: TRBV7-2
J gene: TRBJ1-2
clone size: NA
CDR3 protein: CASSLVQGPYGYTF

V gene: TRBV11-2
J gene: TRBJ1-1
clone size: NA
CDR3 protein: CASSPFRDRGEAFF

V gene: TRBV30
J gene: TRBJ1-2
clone size: NA
CDR3 protein: CAWSLRGGMGYTF

V gene: TRBV21-1
J gene: TRBJ2-3
clone size: NA
CDR3 protein: CASSTRGGEEDTQYF